These 17 T cell receptor beta chains were all obtained from the same sample, sequenced in a study of control samples from healthy donors and cancer patients (dated by TCRdb to 2019 to 2021). Libraries were made using the immunoSEQ multiplex PCR assay. TCRdb retrieved this table from immuneACCESS and kept in-frame rearrangements only. Not all clones are present; in checked studies, unresolved V genes account for under half, and no reason is known for the remainder. The sample table records tens of thousands of clones; about 80% of these occur just once. Together, the top ten hold around 20% of the sample. Sequencing input: PBMCs. Receptors originate from a man between 60 and 75 years old with head and neck cancer.

The chain carries TRBV15 and TRBJ2-3; weak D call: TRBD2 (7 bases). With 0 bases removed from V and 3 bases from J, the gap between germline ends came to 13 bases. The CDR3 totals 16 residues. Germline V gene sequence: CDR1 LNHNV, CDR2 YYDKDF (reference sequence). CDR3 sequence: CATSRDYGGPTDTQYF. CDR3 DNA sequence: TGTGCCACCAGCAGAGATTACGGGGGGCCAACAGATACGCAGTATTTT.

This clone has only one observation. The chain uses TRBV11-2 and TRBJ2-1, with 12 positions matching TRBD2. The V gene end was trimmed by 4 bases and the J gene end by 0 bases; junction bases not matched to a gene: 4. The length of the CDR3 is 17 residues. Looked up from germline, CDR1 is SGHAT and CDR2 is FQNNGV. As DNA, the CDR3 is TGTGCCAGCAGCTCCGGACTAGCGGGAAGCTCCTACAATGAGCAGTTCTTC. Translated: CASSSGLAGSSYNEQFF. The whole variable domain, filled in from reference TRBV11-2 and TRBJ2-1, reads EAGVAQSPRYKIIEKRQSVAFWCNPISGHATLYWYQQILGQGPKLLIQFQNNGVVDDSQLPKDRFSAERLKGVDSTLKIQPAKLEDSAVYLCASSSGLAGSSYNEQFFGPGTRLTVL.

The chain employs TRBV7-2 and TRBJ1-6; 9 nucleotides agree with TRBD1. CDR3 length: 15 residues. V was clipped by 6 bases and J by 10 bases; unmatched bases: 10. Germline CDR1 and CDR2: SGHTA and FQGNSA. The CDR3 DNA reads as TGTGCCAGCAGTCGAAAGGGACAGGGAGGCTCACCCCTCCACTTT. This codes for CASSRKGQGGSPLHF.

The chain is built from TRBV7-9 and TRBJ2-7, with D tentatively TRBD1 (6 bases). The CDR3 has 14 amino acids. Trimming shortened V by 7 bases and J by 0 bases, and 13 bases separated the two germline ends. Germline CDR1 is SEHNR and CDR2 is FQNEAQ (reference sequence). The DNA for the CDR3 is TGTGCCAGCACCCCTGACAGGACCTCCTACGAGCAGTACTTC. Amino acid sequence: CASTPDRTSYEQYF.

This clone was picked up one time. The chain has TRBV28 and TRBJ2-2; TRBD2 is a possible D gene (6 bases). The V end lost 5 bases, the J end lost 7 bases, and 14 bases lay between the germline ends. The CDR3 loop spans 14 amino acids. Germline CDR1 is MDHEN and CDR2 is SYDVKM. The CDR3 bases are TGTGCCAGCAGTCCCCAATTAGCGGACGGGGAGCTGTTTTTT. Translated: CASSPQLADGELFF. The whole variable domain, remainder taken from reference TRBV28 and TRBJ2-2, is DVKVTQSSRYLVKRTGEKVFLECVQDMDHENMFWYRQDPGLGLRLIYFSYDVKMKEKGDIPEGYSVSREKKERFSLILESASTNQTSMYLCASSPQLADGELFFGEGSRLTVL.

The chain is built from TRBV27 and TRBJ2-7; possibly TRBD1 for D (5 bases). The CDR3 sequence is 13 residues long. Trimming cost V 5 bases and J 0 bases, with 8 bases left between them. CDR1 and CDR2 (germline): MNHEY, SMNVEV (reference sequence). CDR3 bases: TGTGCCAGCAGTCCCCAGGGCTCCTACGAGCAGTACTTC. Amino acid sequence: CASSPQGSYEQYF.

The rearrangement joins TRBV2 to TRBJ2-5, with D perhaps matching TRBD1 (6 bases). The germline V gene has CDR1 SNHLY and CDR2 FYNNEI. The CDR3 covers 15 residues. Trimming took 6 bases from V and 5 from J, leaving 19 bases between them. The CDR3 sequence: CASSSRGGWTETQYF. The CDR3 DNA sequence: TGTGCCAGCAGCTCCAGGGGTGGGTGGACGGAGACCCAGTACTTC.

J is TRBJ2-7 and V is TRBV29-1; 9 bases align to TRBD2. The CDR3 loop spans 12 amino acids. The junction had 8 bases not matched to a gene; V was cut back by 5 bases and J by 9 bases. Germline CDR1 and CDR2: SQVTM and ANQGSEA. The CDR3 region has the DNA TGCAGCGTTTCGCGGGAGGGGTCTGTGCAGTACTTC. Translating gives CSVSREGSVQYF.

The rearrangement uses TRBV11-2 and TRBJ2-7, with no clear D. CDR1 is SGHAT and CDR2 is FQNNGV in the germline V gene. V shed 6 bases and J shed 0 bases, with 6 bases lying between them. The CDR3 is 12 amino acids. The CDR3 sequence: CASSISSYEQYF. The CDR3 DNA sequence: TGTGCCAGCAGTATTAGCTCCTACGAGCAGTACTTC.

This clone was seen more than once but under ten times. The chain is built from TRBV9 and TRBJ1-1; no definite D call. Trimming removed 3 bases at V and 0 bases at J, with 15 bases between. The CDR3 spans 16 residues. Germline lookup yields CDR1 SGDLS and CDR2 YYNGEE. The CDR3 is CASSASKQTLNTEAFF. DNA of the CDR3: TGTGCCAGCAGCGCCAGTAAACAGACCTTGAACACTGAAGCTTTCTTT. The full variable domain, rest sourced from reference TRBV9 and TRBJ1-1, is DSGVTQTPKHLITATGQRVTLRCSPRSGDLSVYWYQQSLDQGLQFLIQYYNGEERAKGNILERFSAQQFPDLHSELNLSSLELGDSALYFCASSASKQTLNTEAFFGQGTRLTVV.

The CDR3 is CAWAPGGYGYTF. For the CDR3, the DNA is TGTGCCTGGGCCCCTGGAGGCTATGGCTACACCTTC. This sequence joins TRBV30 and TRBJ1-2; D unclear. Trimming pared 5 bases from V and 4 bases from J, leaving 11 bases between. The CDR3 sequence is 12 residues long. Looked up from germline, CDR1 is GTSNPN and CDR2 is SVGIG (reference sequence).

V and J are TRBV9 and TRBJ2-2; 10 nucleotides line up with TRBD2. The trim removed 6 bases at V and 4 bases at J, leaving 9 bases unmatched. The CDR3 has 16 residues. Germline V lookup: CDR1 SGDLS, CDR2 YYNGEE. DNA for the CDR3: TGTGCCAGCACCCTAGCGGGGGACTCGAGCACCGGGGAGCTGTTTTTT. It specifies CASTLAGDSSTGELFF. The full variable domain, its missing parts supplied by reference TRBV9 and TRBJ2-2, is DSGVTQTPKHLITATGQRVTLRCSPRSGDLSVYWYQQSLDQGLQFLIQYYNGEERAKGNILERFSAQQFPDLHSELNLSSLELGDSALYFCASTLAGDSSTGELFFGEGSRLTVL.

This clone turned up a few times. This chain's CDR3 is CASRGTEGQPQHF. The CDR3 DNA reads TGTGCCAGCAGAGGGACAGAGGGTCAGCCCCAGCATTTT. The chain employs TRBV6-6 and TRBJ1-5, with TRBD1 matching over 7 bases. V lost 6 bases, J lost 6 bases, and 5 bases stayed unmatched. This CDR3 contains 13 residues. Germline V gives CDR1 MNHNY, CDR2 SVGAGI (reference sequence).

The chain has TRBV4-2 and TRBJ2-2; 7 bases are a match to TRBD1. Germline CDR1 reads LGHNA; CDR2 reads YNFKEQ. The CDR3 runs to 17 residues. Unmatched junction bases numbered 8, after V lost 4 bases and J lost 0 bases. The CDR3 protein is CASSRRTGLTNTGELFF. The CDR3 DNA is TGTGCCAGCAGCCGTCGGACAGGCCTAACGAACACCGGGGAGCTGTTTTTT.

This rearrangement joins TRBV5-4 to TRBJ1-1; weak D call: TRBD1 (5 bases). Germline CDR1 SGHNT, CDR2 YYREEE (reference sequence). V was shortened by 2 bases and J by 5 bases, with 7 bases between the two germline ends. This CDR3 has 12 residues. CDR3 protein: CASSFGGTEAFF. CDR3 coding DNA: TGTGCCAGCAGCTTCGGGGGAACTGAAGCTTTCTTT. Full variable domain (missing parts from reference TRBV5-4 and TRBJ1-1): ETGVTQSPTHLIKTRGQQVTLRCSSQSGHNTVSWYQQALGQGPQFIFQYYREEENGRGNFPPRFSGLQFPNYSSELNVNALELDDSALYLCASSFGGTEAFFGQGTRLTVV.

The chain employs TRBV27 and TRBJ1-4; TRBD1 is a possible D gene (5 bases). This CDR3 has 14 amino acids. With 6 bases removed from V and 5 bases from J, the gap between germline ends came to 13 bases. Germline CDR1 MNHEY, CDR2 SMNVEV (reference sequence). The CDR3, as DNA: TGTGCCAGCAGAGTGACAGCTTTGAATGAAAAACTGTTTTTT. This codes for CASRVTALNEKLFF.

The genes are TRBV7-2 and TRBJ2-3, with 10 nucleotides matching TRBD2. CDR3 size: 16 residues. V trimming: 5 bases; J trimming: 4 bases; junction bases outside the gene matches: 9. Germline assignment: CDR1 SGHTA and CDR2 FQGNSA. CDR3 sequence: CASSVAEGTSADTQYF. In DNA form, the CDR3 reads TGTGCCAGCAGCGTCGCAGAGGGGACTAGCGCAGATACGCAGTATTTT.